This T cell receptor beta chain was sequenced in a study of Ad26.COV2.S vaccination and SARS-CoV-2 variants. Sequenced by immunoSEQ multiplex PCR; TCRdb stores in-frame clones only, minus some. The sample has some 400,000 clones; 75% to 90% are singletons. Treatment defined: over 15 received Ad26.COV2.S at low or high dose, single or two shots; several received placebo; per-sample allocation not given. Following the first vaccine or placebo injection, samples were taken on day 63. V shed 6 bases and J shed 5 bases, with 16 bases lying between them. In germline, CDR1 is MNHEY, CDR2 SMNVEV (reference sequence). This CDR3 has 14 amino acids.

Sample: peripheral blood, taken in a trial of Ad26.COV2.S vaccine versus placebo. The chain carries TRBV27 and TRBJ2-5, with TRBD2 as a possible D gene (6 bases). This receptor was obtained from a person between 18 and 65 years old who received the Ad26.COV2.S COVID-19 vaccine or a placebo. This CDR3 reads CASSKPGGLETQYF. In DNA, the CDR3 is TGTGCCAGCAGCAAGCCTGGAGGGCTGGAGACCCAGTACTTC.